Listed below are T cell receptor beta chains from one sample, sequenced in a study of blood T cell repertoires in COVID-19. Method: immunoSEQ multiplex PCR; TCRdb's copy keeps in-frame clones and lacks some. The sample has approximately 85,000 clones; 80% to 90% are singletons. Input material: peripheral blood. These receptors all come from a man aged 45-65 years with active or convalescent COVID-19. Each CDR3 is given with its conserved first and last residue. A D gene is named only where the DNA matches it firmly. Size is stated for part of the rows, as once, few or many counts, or as a class when the clone is expanded.

V: TRBV5-4
J: TRBJ2-2
size: -
D: -
DNA: TGTGCCAGCAGACAGGACTATACGAACACCGGGGAGCTGTTTTTT
CDR3: CASRQDYTNTGELFF

V: TRBV13
J: TRBJ2-5
size: -
D: TRBD2
DNA: TGTGCCAGCAGCTTAAGGATGAGCGGGGAAAAAGAGACCCAGTACTTC
CDR3: CASSLRMSGEKETQYF

V: TRBV19
J: TRBJ2-3
size: -
D: TRBD2
DNA: TGTGCCAGTAGTGGTAGCGGGGGGGCGGGAGGCACAGATACGCAGTATTTT
CDR3: CASSGSGGAGGTDTQYF

V: TRBV7-9
J: TRBJ2-7
size: -
D: -
DNA: TGTGCCAGCAGCTTAGCTTCCCACGGGGGATACGAGCAGTACTTC
CDR3: CASSLASHGGYEQYF

V: TRBV27
J: TRBJ2-7
size: -
D: TRBD1
DNA: TGTGCCAGCAGTTTCGGGACAGGGGGGAACGAGCAGTACTTC
CDR3: CASSFGTGGNEQYF

V: TRBV6-5
J: TRBJ1-1
size: -
D: -
DNA: TGTGCCAGCAGTTGGGGGGGCGCGAACACTGAAGCTTTCTTT
CDR3: CASSWGGANTEAFF

V: TRBV2
J: TRBJ2-5
size: -
D: -
DNA: TGTGCCAGCAGTGAAGTACAGGTTTGGGAGACCCAGTACTTC
CDR3: CASSEVQVWETQYF

V: TRBV6-1
J: TRBJ1-5
size: -
D: TRBD1
DNA: TGTGCCAGCAGTGACGCCCCACAGGGGGCGGAAAGGGGCAATCAGCCCCAGCATTTT
CDR3: CASSDAPQGAERGNQPQHF

V: TRBV6-6
J: TRBJ2-7
size: once
D: -
DNA: TGTGCCAGCACCACACTCCGGGGGGCAGACTACGAGCAGTACTTC
CDR3: CASTTLRGADYEQYF

V: TRBV19
J: TRBJ2-1
size: -
D: TRBD1
DNA: TGTGCCAGTAGTCGTCCGGGACAGGGTGCCGATGAGCAGTTCTTC
CDR3: CASSRPGQGADEQFF

V: TRBV10-3
J: TRBJ1-5
size: -
D: TRBD1
DNA: TGTGCCATCAGTGAAGGGACAGGGATTGGCAATCAGCCCCAGCATTTT
CDR3: CAISEGTGIGNQPQHF

V: TRBV2
J: TRBJ2-7
size: -
D: TRBD1
DNA: TGTGCCAGCAGTCCGGGACAGGGGGCCTACGAGCAGTACTTC
CDR3: CASSPGQGAYEQYF

V: TRBV27
J: TRBJ2-4
size: -
D: -
DNA: TGTGCCAGCAGTTTCTTAGGGGCTGGAAAAAACATTCAGTACTTC
CDR3: CASSFLGAGKNIQYF

V: TRBV7-2
J: TRBJ1-6
size: -
D: TRBD1
DNA: TGTGCCAGCAGCTCCCTAGGACAGGCCTATAATTCACCCCTCCACTTT
CDR3: CASSSLGQAYNSPLHF

V: TRBV3-1/TRBV3-2
J: TRBJ1-5
size: -
D: TRBD1
DNA: TGTGCCAGCAGCCAAGATCGGCAGGGGGCCGGTCAGCCCCAGCATTTT
CDR3: CASSQDRQGAGQPQHF